This TCR beta chain was recorded in a study of vaccination and CD4 T cells after COVID-19. Sequenced with the Oncomine TCR Beta short-read assay was DNA taken from cultured CD4+ T cells. Researchers extracted genomic DNA from CD4+ T cells that had been cultured. TCRdb redid the calling of the PCR reads with MiXCR, one entry per CDR3 protein. The table records more than 6,000 distinct CDR3 sequences, roughly 30% of them present only once. The germline V gene has CDR1 MNHNS and CDR2 SASEGT. Trimming removed 6 bases from V and 5 bases from J; junction bases left unmatched: 6. The CDR3 length is 13 residues. Treatment here: 10-day PBMC culture with coronavirus spike peptide pools or control peptides (ViraFEST assay). Ahead of the COVID-19 pandemic (2011-2018), the CD4+ T cells of the unexposed donor were collected. This clonotype was seen a handful of times. No antigen is known for it.

The source material was CD4+ T cells from blood, cultured in vitro. The clonotype comes from a human donor in good health. The chain has TRBV6-1 and TRBJ1-2; 7 positions agree with TRBD1. Here the CDR3 DNA reads TGTGCCAGCAGCCTCGGACAGGTGTATGGCTACACCTTC. Amino acids: CASSLGQVYGYTF.